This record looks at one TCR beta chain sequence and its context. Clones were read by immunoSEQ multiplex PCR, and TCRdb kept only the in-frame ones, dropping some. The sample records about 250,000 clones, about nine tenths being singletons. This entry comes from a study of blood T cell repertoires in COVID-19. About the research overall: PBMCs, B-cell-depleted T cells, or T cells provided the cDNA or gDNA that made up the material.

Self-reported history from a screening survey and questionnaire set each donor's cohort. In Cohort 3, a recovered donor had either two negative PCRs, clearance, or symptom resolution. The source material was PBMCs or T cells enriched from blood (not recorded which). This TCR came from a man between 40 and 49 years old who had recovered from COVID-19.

CDR3 bases: TGTGCCAGCAGCCAAGGGGATGGCTACACCTTC. Its translation: CASSQGDGYTF. The genes are TRBV7-8 and TRBJ1-2; D perhaps matches TRBD1 (5 bases). The V and J ends lost 5 bases and 6 bases respectively, with 7 bases between them. The CDR3 is made up of 11 amino acids. Germline assignment: CDR1 SGHVS and CDR2 FQNEAQ.